A single sample is the source of the 27 T cell receptor beta chains below, sequenced in a study of CD8 T cells in ankylosing spondylitis. TCRdb re-called the 5' RACE reads with MiXCR, one entry per CDR3 protein. The table includes fewer than 200,000 distinct CDR3 sequences, around 16% detected once. The sample taken for sequencing was blood, either unsorted or a sorted T cell fraction (not recorded which). The receptors derive from a male donor with ankylosing spondylitis or in good health (not recorded which).

This clonotype showed up many times. The V gene is TRBV5-1, the J gene TRBJ2-1; 9 bases are a match to TRBD2. The CDR3 is 18 amino acids. The V and J ends lost 2 bases and 7 bases, in that order; junction bases with no gene match: 16. Germline V CDR1 and CDR2: SGHRS, YFSETQ. In DNA, the CDR3 is TGCGCCAGCAGCTTAATCGGTAGCGGGAGCCACTCGGGGAATGAGCAGTTCTTC. Its protein is CASSLIGSGSHSGNEQFF.

This clonotype was observed at least ten times. V and J are TRBV5-1 and TRBJ1-2; D is ambiguous. CDR1 and CDR2 (germline): SGHRS, YFSETQ. This CDR3 is 15 amino acids long. V was clipped by 4 bases and J by 2 bases, with 15 bases between them. This CDR3 reads CASSPEGSANYGYTF. The CDR3 coding sequence is TGCGCCAGCAGCCCTGAGGGCAGTGCGAACTATGGCTACACCTTC.

The chain is built from TRBV5-1 and TRBJ1-4; no firm D call. This CDR3 spans 15 amino acids. The V gene's germline CDR1 is SGHRS and CDR2 YFSETQ. V shed 4 bases and J shed 9 bases, with 19 bases lying between them. In DNA form, the CDR3 reads TGCGCCAGCAGCCACGCTGGTGATAGAGGAAAAAAACTGTTTTTT. It encodes CASSHAGDRGKKLFF.

The V and J genes are TRBV18 and TRBJ2-1; the D gene is possibly TRBD2 (6 bases). The CDR3 spans 15 residues. Germline V lookup: CDR1 KGHSH, CDR2 LQKENI. The germline V and J ends were trimmed by 3 bases and 10 bases, with 19 bases remaining between them. CDR3 loop: CASSPPGGSNAEQFF. The CDR3 nucleotides read TGTGCCAGCTCACCTCCCGGGGGTTCAAACGCGGAGCAGTTCTTC.

The gene calls are TRBV6-5 and TRBJ2-1; TRBD2 matches 8 bases. The CDR3 runs 14 residues. With 4 bases clipped from V and 7 bases from J, the junction kept 6 bases outside the gene matches. Germline V lookup: CDR1 MNHEY, CDR2 SVGAGI. The CDR3 DNA sequence: TGTGCCAGCAGTTCCTGGACTAGCCTAAATGAGCAGTTCTTC. Protein: CASSSWTSLNEQFF.

Points on this clonotype: At one end the junction does not follow the germline gene, possibly because of a read error. V gene TRBV9 combines with J gene TRBJ2-5; D call uncertain. This CDR3 is built from 16 residues. Germline CDR1 reads SGDLS; CDR2 reads YYNGEE. CDR3 in amino acids: CASGVGPATVPETQYF. The CDR3, as DNA: TGTGCCAGCGGCGTAGGCCCAGCAACGGTTCCGGAGACCCAGTACTTC.

The genes are TRBV20-1 and TRBJ2-5; no clear D gene. The CDR3 is made up of 14 amino acids. Looked up from germline, CDR1 is DFQATT and CDR2 is SNEGSKA (reference sequence). V gave up 3 bases and J gave up 4 bases, with 15 bases separating them. In DNA, the CDR3 is TGCAGTGCTAGGTCATCCGGGCCGGGAGAGACCCAGTACTTC. It encodes CSARSSGPGETQYF.

This clonotype occurred many times. The chain is built from TRBV12-3 or TRBV12-4 and TRBJ2-4; D gene unclear. CDR3 size: 13 residues. V was clipped by 4 bases and J by 3 bases, with 7 bases between them. This CDR3 is CASSSYSKNIQYF. Here the CDR3 DNA reads TGTGCCAGCAGTTCCTACAGCAAAAACATTCAGTACTTC.

This clonotype was detected a few times. The chain recombines TRBV29-1 with TRBJ2-1; 7 nucleotides agree with TRBD1. The CDR3 length is 13 residues. After removal of 8 bases from V and 4 bases from J, the junction contained 8 bases not matched to a gene. Germline V gene data show CDR1 as SQVTM and CDR2 as ANQGSEA. CDR3 nucleotide sequence: TGCAGCATACAGGGGACACAATACAATGAGCAGTTCTTC. It codes for CSIQGTQYNEQFF.

The rearrangement uses TRBV11-2 and TRBJ2-1; TRBD1 might be the D (5 bases). Germline lookup yields CDR1 SGHAT and CDR2 FQNNGV. V lost 5 bases and J lost 7, with 24 bases in between. The CDR3 contains 17 residues. The CDR3 coding sequence is TGTGCCAGCAGCCTACCGATGGGGCAATTGTTGGCGAATGAGCAGTTCTTC. This encodes CASSLPMGQLLANEQFF.

In its sample, this clonotype was seen a few times. The CDR3 spells CASSLPFPYEQYF. In DNA, the CDR3 is TGTGCCAGCAGTTTGCCCTTCCCCTACGAGCAGTACTTC. The genes are TRBV28 and TRBJ2-7; D is uncertain. V lost 3 bases and J 2 bases, leaving 8 bases between the germline ends. The CDR3 loop spans 13 amino acids. CDR1 is MDHEN and CDR2 is SYDVKM in the germline V gene.

This clonotype has at least ten counts. The CDR3 region has the DNA TGTGCCAGCAGCCAAGCTGGGGGACAATCCTACGAGCAGTACTTC. Translated, it gives CASSQAGGQSYEQYF. The chain has TRBV3-1 and TRBJ2-7; D might be TRBD1 (6 bases). V was cut by 1 base and J by 1 base, with 11 bases left in between. CDR3 length equals 15 residues. Germline V gene lookup returns CDR1 LGHDT and CDR2 YNNKEL (reference sequence).

The V and J genes are TRBV7-9 and TRBJ2-7; 9 nucleotides agree with TRBD1. V lost 4 bases and J lost 6; bases outside the gene matches: 13. The germline CDR1 and CDR2 sequences are SEHNR and FQNEAQ (reference sequence). The CDR3 has 16 amino acids. DNA of the CDR3: TGTGCCAGCAGCTCCCCCTCGGGACAGGGTCCCGGCGAGCAGTACTTC. It translates to CASSSPSGQGPGEQYF.

This clonotype was seen a few times. The chain is built from TRBV11-1 and TRBJ2-2, with 8 positions matching TRBD1. The V and J ends lost 1 base and 10 bases, in that order; junction bases with no gene match: 8. There are 15 residues in the CDR3. From germline, CDR1 is SGHAT and CDR2 FQDESV (reference sequence). This chain's CDR3 is CASSLDRGNAVELFF. The CDR3 nucleotides are TGTGCCAGCAGCTTAGACAGGGGGAATGCTGTGGAGCTGTTTTTT.

Only one count was recorded for this clonotype. This chain links TRBV7-9 with TRBJ2-7; D is ambiguous. The ends were cut back, 5 bases at V and 2 bases at J, with 7 bases in the middle. Looked up from germline, CDR1 is SEHNR and CDR2 is FQNEAQ (reference sequence). The CDR3 is 12 residues long. CDR3 residues: CASSVIPYEQYF. CDR3 in DNA: TGTGCCAGCAGCGTAATCCCCTACGAGCAGTACTTC.

There are a few counts of this clonotype. V usage is TRBV19 and J usage is TRBJ2-7, with D possibly being TRBD1 (5 bases). There are 16 residues in the CDR3. V lost 5 bases to trimming and J lost 2 bases, with 19 bases between them. The V gene's germline CDR1 is LNHDA and CDR2 SQIVND (reference sequence). For the CDR3, the DNA is TGTGCCAGTAGTGTGGGAAGGACACAACCGACCTACGAGCAGTACTTC. Translation gives CASSVGRTQPTYEQYF.

This clonotype was counted at least ten times. The V and J genes are TRBV20-1 and TRBJ2-3, with D possibly matching TRBD2 (5 bases). Germline CDR1 is DFQATT and CDR2 is SNEGSKA (reference sequence). This CDR3 comprises 14 residues. V was shortened by 5 bases and J by 2 bases, with 14 bases between the two germline ends. DNA for the CDR3: TGCAGTGCTCCCAAAGCGGACTCCACAGATACGCAGTATTTT. Amino acids: CSAPKADSTDTQYF.

This clonotype was detected ten times or more. V usage is TRBV29-1 and J usage is TRBJ2-1; D is unclear. Germline V lookup: CDR1 SQVTM, CDR2 ANQGSEA. Trimming pared 4 bases from V and 9 bases from J, leaving 25 bases between. There are 16 residues in the CDR3. CDR3 in amino acids: CSVGDGFLGLSGEQFF. The CDR3 region has the DNA TGCAGCGTTGGAGACGGGTTCTTGGGTCTGTCTGGTGAGCAGTTCTTC.

The chain joins TRBV29-1 to TRBJ2-3; TRBD2 agrees at 8 bases. Germline assignment: CDR1 SQVTM and CDR2 ANQGSEA. V was clipped by 4 bases and J by 0 bases; unmatched bases: 3. CDR3 length equals 14 residues. CDR3 residues: CSVVPSGSTDTQYF. CDR3 in DNA: TGCAGCGTTGTACCTAGCGGGAGCACAGATACGCAGTATTTT.

The J gene is TRBJ2-2, the V gene TRBV10-3; the D is unclear. The CDR3 has 12 amino acids. V lost 5 bases to trimming and J lost 6 bases, with 7 bases between them. Germline lookup yields CDR1 ENHRY and CDR2 SYGVKD. CDR3 nucleotide sequence: TGTGCCATCAGTACAGCCCCCGGGGAGCTGTTTTTT. It encodes CAISTAPGELFF.

There are a few counts of this clonotype. CDR3 nucleotide sequence: TGTGCCAGCAGCTTAGATCTGGGGGGAGGGGGAAACATTCAGTACTTC. This codes for CASSLDLGGGGNIQYF. This chain connects TRBV11-2 to TRBJ2-4; TRBD2 is a possible D gene (7 bases). Between the trimmed V and J ends, which lost 0 bases and 6 bases, there was a span of 15 bases. Looked up from germline, CDR1 is SGHAT and CDR2 is FQNNGV. The CDR3 covers 16 residues.

This clonotype has ten or more counts. The chain combines TRBV2 with TRBJ2-2; either TRBD1 or TRBD2 may fit D (5 bases each). The CDR3 is made up of 15 amino acids. V dropped 6 bases and J dropped 5 bases, with 16 bases sitting between them. Germline loops: CDR1 SNHLY, CDR2 FYNNEI. The DNA for the CDR3 is TGTGCCAGCAGGGCCGCATTGTGGGGGACCGGGGAGCTGTTTTTT. Its protein product is CASRAALWGTGELFF.

This clonotype was counted at least ten times. The CDR3, as DNA: TGCAGTGCTAGTTTAGCAACTAATGAAAAACTGTTTTTT. As protein: CSASLATNEKLFF. The rearrangement links TRBV20-1 to TRBJ1-4, with D hard to call. Germline assignment: CDR1 DFQATT and CDR2 SNEGSKA (reference sequence). CDR3 length: 13 residues. V gave up 3 bases and J gave up 0 bases, with 5 bases separating them.

This clonotype was detected ten times or more. This chain links TRBV20-1 with TRBJ1-1; maybe TRBD1 (5 bases). V was cut by 6 bases and J by 4 bases, with 12 bases left in between. CDR1 is DFQATT and CDR2 is SNEGSKA in the germline V gene (reference sequence). The CDR3 totals 12 residues. The CDR3 is CSAGRQSTEAFF. The CDR3 DNA reads TGCAGTGCCGGACGACAGAGCACTGAAGCTTTCTTT.

The table lists this clonotype with many counts. The chain has TRBV5-1 and TRBJ2-2, with 12 bases that match TRBD2. This CDR3 has 15 residues. The V gene end was trimmed by 5 bases and the J gene end by 1 base; junction bases not matched to a gene: 0. CDR1 and CDR2 (germline): SGHRS, YFSETQ. The CDR3 region is CASRLAGGNTGELFF. CDR3 DNA: TGCGCCAGCAGACTAGCGGGAGGGAACACCGGGGAGCTGTTTTTT.

V usage is TRBV3-1 and J usage is TRBJ2-2, with 11 bases fitting TRBD1. The V gene's germline CDR1 is LGHDT and CDR2 YNNKEL (reference sequence). V lost 4 bases to trimming and J lost 7 bases; unmatched junction nucleotides: 11. This CDR3 has 17 residues. The CDR3 here is CASSLGTGGGLDGELFF. The CDR3 region has the DNA TGTGCCAGCAGCCTTGGGACAGGGGGAGGACTCGACGGGGAGCTGTTTTTT.

This sequence joins TRBV20-1 and TRBJ2-3; 14 nucleotides match TRBD2. The CDR3 spans 17 residues. CDR1 DFQATT and CDR2 SNEGSKA come from the germline V gene (reference sequence). Trimming cost V 4 bases and J 2 bases; bases outside gene matches: 8. The CDR3 reads CSAIAGTSGSFTDTQYF. CDR3 nucleotide sequence: TGCAGTGCTATTGCCGGGACTAGCGGGAGTTTCACAGATACGCAGTATTTT.